These T cell receptor beta chains were read from a single sample in a study of beta chain features in type 1 diabetes. Sequencing used immunoSEQ multiplex PCR; TCRdb keeps in-frame clones, though not all of them. The sample yields about 660,000 clones, over 13% seen once. Input material: naive CD4+ T cells from blood. The source is a young man with type 1 diabetes. CDR3s include the opening cysteine and the closing phenylalanine or tryptophan. The D gene is left open where the match is weak. Clone size appears in some rows only: once, few, many, or a class for an expanded clone.

d_gene: TRBD1; abundance: few; j_gene: TRBJ2-3; v_gene: TRBV9; len: 14; CDR3nt: TGTGCCAGCAGCGCGACAGGGGACACAGATACGCAGTATTTT; CDR3aa: CASSATGDTDTQYF
d_gene: NA; abundance: NA; j_gene: TRBJ2-1; v_gene: TRBV5-1; len: 12; CDR3nt: TGCGCCAGCAGCTTGGGGATAGCTGAGCAGTTCTTC; CDR3aa: CASSLGIAEQFF
d_gene: NA; abundance: NA; j_gene: TRBJ2-2; v_gene: TRBV6-1; len: 16; CDR3nt: TGTGCCAGCAGTGGAGTCGGGGGCCCTAACACCGGGGAGCTGTTTTTT; CDR3aa: CASSGVGGPNTGELFF
d_gene: NA; abundance: few; j_gene: TRBJ2-3; v_gene: TRBV7-3; len: 14; CDR3nt: TGTGCCAGCAGCTCTAGGACATCCACAGATACGCAGTATTTT; CDR3aa: CASSSRTSTDTQYF
d_gene: NA; abundance: few; j_gene: TRBJ2-5; v_gene: TRBV2; len: 14; CDR3nt: TGTGCCAGCAGTGCCCAGGGGTTGGGAGAGACCCAGTACTTC; CDR3aa: CASSAQGLGETQYF
d_gene: NA; abundance: few; j_gene: TRBJ2-5; v_gene: TRBV7-2; len: 13; CDR3nt: TGTGCCAGCAGCCGAGACAGGAGGGAGACCCAGTACTTC; CDR3aa: CASSRDRRETQYF
d_gene: NA; abundance: few; j_gene: TRBJ2-2; v_gene: TRBV10-3; len: 14; CDR3nt: TGTGCCATCAGTGAGCCTCTCAGACCCGGGGAGCTGTTTTTT; CDR3aa: CAISEPLRPGELFF
d_gene: NA; abundance: few; j_gene: TRBJ1-2; v_gene: TRBV6-5; len: 13; CDR3nt: TGTGCCAGCAGACCCGGGTCCAACTATGGCTACACCTTC; CDR3aa: CASRPGSNYGYTF
d_gene: TRBD1; abundance: few; j_gene: TRBJ2-1; v_gene: TRBV27; len: 18; CDR3nt: TGTGCCAGCAGTTTATCGTCATTTGAGGGGGCGTCCTACAATGAGCAGTTCTTC; CDR3aa: CASSLSSFEGASYNEQFF
d_gene: NA; abundance: NA; j_gene: TRBJ2-7; v_gene: TRBV21-1; len: 17; CDR3nt: TGTGCCAGCAGCCCTCCGCGGGGACAGGAGGTTTCCTACGAGCAGTACTTC; CDR3aa: CASSPPRGQEVSYEQYF
d_gene: TRBD2; abundance: NA; j_gene: TRBJ2-3; v_gene: TRBV28; len: 16; CDR3nt: TGTGCCAGCAGTTCAGCCTCGAGCGGGGACACAGATACGCAGTATTTT; CDR3aa: CASSSASSGDTDTQYF
d_gene: NA; abundance: NA; j_gene: TRBJ2-1; v_gene: TRBV5-4; len: 14; CDR3nt: TGTGCCAGCAGCTTCGGGGGCGCGGTATATGAGCAGTTCTTC; CDR3aa: CASSFGGAVYEQFF
d_gene: TRBD1; abundance: NA; j_gene: TRBJ2-1; v_gene: TRBV7-6; len: 16; CDR3nt: TGTGCCAGCAGCTACGACAGGGGAACTTCCTACAATGAGCAGTTCTTC; CDR3aa: CASSYDRGTSYNEQFF
d_gene: NA; abundance: few; j_gene: TRBJ1-6; v_gene: TRBV30; len: 13; CDR3nt: TGTGCCTGGATGACGGATAGCTATTCACCCCTCCACTTT; CDR3aa: CAWMTDSYSPLHF
d_gene: NA; abundance: NA; j_gene: TRBJ2-5; v_gene: TRBV6-5; len: 11; CDR3nt: TGTGCCAGCAGTCCCGGGGAGACCCAGTACTTC; CDR3aa: CASSPGETQYF
d_gene: TRBD1; abundance: few; j_gene: TRBJ2-3; v_gene: TRBV7-2; len: 15; CDR3nt: TGTGCCAGCAGCTCGGGACAGGGGGCTGCAGATACGCAGTATTTT; CDR3aa: CASSSGQGAADTQYF
d_gene: NA; abundance: NA; j_gene: TRBJ1-2; v_gene: TRBV27; len: 13; CDR3nt: TGTGCCAGCAGTCCAACGACAGGCTATGGCTACACCTTC; CDR3aa: CASSPTTGYGYTF
d_gene: TRBD1; abundance: NA; j_gene: TRBJ2-7; v_gene: TRBV27; len: 14; CDR3nt: TGTGCCAGCAGTCCACGACAGGGGAATTACGAGCAGTACTTC; CDR3aa: CASSPRQGNYEQYF
d_gene: TRBD1; abundance: NA; j_gene: TRBJ2-7; v_gene: TRBV18; len: 11; CDR3nt: TGTGCCTCCGGGACAGGAGGCGAGCAGTACTTC; CDR3aa: CASGTGGEQYF
d_gene: NA; abundance: NA; j_gene: TRBJ2-2; v_gene: TRBV30; len: 11; CDR3nt: TGTGCCTGGAGGGTTGCCGGGGAGCTGTTTTTT; CDR3aa: CAWRVAGELFF
d_gene: TRBD2; abundance: NA; j_gene: TRBJ2-7; v_gene: TRBV6-6; len: 15; CDR3nt: TGTGCCAGCAGTTATACTAGCGGGCGAGAGTACGAGCAGTACTTC; CDR3aa: CASSYTSGREYEQYF
d_gene: TRBD2; abundance: NA; j_gene: TRBJ2-7; v_gene: TRBV5-1; len: 16; CDR3nt: TGCGCCAGCAGCTTAGAACCTAGCGGGAGAACCTACGAGCAGTACTTC; CDR3aa: CASSLEPSGRTYEQYF
d_gene: TRBD1; abundance: NA; j_gene: TRBJ2-7; v_gene: TRBV19; len: 14; CDR3nt: TGTGCCAGTAGTCCGCGACAGGGGGCCTACGAGCAGTACTTC; CDR3aa: CASSPRQGAYEQYF
d_gene: NA; abundance: NA; j_gene: TRBJ1-5; v_gene: TRBV9; len: 16; CDR3nt: TGTGCCAGCAGCGTAGTGGGACATTCCATGGGGCAGCCCCAGCATTTT; CDR3aa: CASSVVGHSMGQPQHF
d_gene: NA; abundance: NA; j_gene: TRBJ1-1; v_gene: TRBV30; len: 11; CDR3nt: TGTGCCTGGAGTCGACGACAGGAAGCTTTCTTT; CDR3aa: CAWSRRQEAFF
d_gene: NA; abundance: few; j_gene: TRBJ2-2; v_gene: TRBV7-3; len: 15; CDR3nt: TGTGCCAGCAGCTTGCGGGGTTCGAACACCGGGGAGCTGTTTTTT; CDR3aa: CASSLRGSNTGELFF
d_gene: NA; abundance: NA; j_gene: TRBJ1-2; v_gene: TRBV29-1; len: 15; CDR3nt: TGCAGCGTTCTTCTTCCAGGGGATGATAACTATGGCTACACCTTC; CDR3aa: CSVLLPGDDNYGYTF
d_gene: NA; abundance: few; j_gene: TRBJ2-7; v_gene: TRBV7-2; len: 13; CDR3nt: TGTGCCAGCAGCTCCGGACAGCCCTACGAGCAGTACTTC; CDR3aa: CASSSGQPYEQYF
d_gene: NA; abundance: NA; j_gene: TRBJ2-5; v_gene: TRBV7-9; len: 15; CDR3nt: TGTGCCAGCAGCCCTAATCGAGGAGGCCAAGAGACCCAGTACTTC; CDR3aa: CASSPNRGGQETQYF
d_gene: NA; abundance: few; j_gene: TRBJ2-1; v_gene: TRBV25-1; len: 11; CDR3nt: TGTGCCAGCGCCTTTTACAATGAGCAGTTCTTC; CDR3aa: CASAFYNEQFF
d_gene: NA; abundance: NA; j_gene: TRBJ1-1; v_gene: TRBV5-1; len: 13; CDR3nt: TGCGCCAGCAGCTTCGAGTGGAACACTGAAGCTTTCTTT; CDR3aa: CASSFEWNTEAFF
d_gene: TRBD2; abundance: few; j_gene: TRBJ2-2; v_gene: TRBV28; len: 15; CDR3nt: TGTGCCAGCAGTCGAGCGGGGGGCGGCACCGGGGAGCTGTTTTTT; CDR3aa: CASSRAGGGTGELFF
d_gene: NA; abundance: few; j_gene: TRBJ1-1; v_gene: TRBV7-2; len: 13; CDR3nt: TGTGCCAGCAGCTTAGACAGGGCCTTTGAAGCTTTCTTT; CDR3aa: CASSLDRAFEAFF
d_gene: NA; abundance: few; j_gene: TRBJ1-6; v_gene: TRBV28; len: 12; CDR3nt: TGTGCTTGGGCGGTAGTTAATTCACCCCTCCACTTT; CDR3aa: CAWAVVNSPLHF
d_gene: TRBD1; abundance: few; j_gene: TRBJ2-7; v_gene: TRBV5-1; len: 14; CDR3nt: TGCGCCAGCAGCCTGGCAGGGACAGGGTACGAGCAGTACTTC; CDR3aa: CASSLAGTGYEQYF
d_gene: NA; abundance: NA; j_gene: TRBJ1-5; v_gene: TRBV4-2; len: 13; CDR3nt: TGTGCCAGCAGCCAAACAAGGGATCAGCCCCAGCATTTT; CDR3aa: CASSQTRDQPQHF
d_gene: NA; abundance: NA; j_gene: TRBJ2-5; v_gene: TRBV28; len: 15; CDR3nt: TGTGCCAGCAGTTCGTACAGGGGAGGTCAAGAGACCCAGTACTTC; CDR3aa: CASSSYRGGQETQYF
d_gene: NA; abundance: few; j_gene: TRBJ2-1; v_gene: TRBV6-5; len: 13; CDR3nt: TGTGCCAGCAGAACTCTCTCCTACAATGAGCAGTTCTTC; CDR3aa: CASRTLSYNEQFF
d_gene: TRBD1; abundance: few; j_gene: TRBJ1-2; v_gene: TRBV29-1; len: 13; CDR3nt: TGCAGCGTTGAGGGACAGGGGGCTTCTGGCTACACCTTC; CDR3aa: CSVEGQGASGYTF
d_gene: NA; abundance: few; j_gene: TRBJ1-4; v_gene: TRBV7-2; len: 15; CDR3nt: TGTGCCAGCAGCGTCAACAGGGAAACTAATGAAAAACTGTTTTTT; CDR3aa: CASSVNRETNEKLFF
d_gene: NA; abundance: NA; j_gene: TRBJ2-7; v_gene: TRBV5-1; len: 12; CDR3nt: TGCGCCAGCAGCTTGTCTGCCCACGAGCAGTACTTC; CDR3aa: CASSLSAHEQYF
d_gene: NA; abundance: NA; j_gene: TRBJ2-2; v_gene: TRBV30; len: 14; CDR3nt: TGTGCCTGGGGAATTGGGGGGGCTCCCGGGGAGCTGTTTTTT; CDR3aa: CAWGIGGAPGELFF
d_gene: NA; abundance: few; j_gene: TRBJ2-3; v_gene: TRBV20-1; len: 11; CDR3nt: TGCACCAAGGCCGGCCTAGGAAGCCAGTATTTT; CDR3aa: CTKAGLGSQYF
d_gene: NA; abundance: NA; j_gene: TRBJ1-2; v_gene: TRBV9; len: 15; CDR3nt: TGTGCCAGCAGCGTAGTGGGTGCAGAGACCTATGGCTACACCTTC; CDR3aa: CASSVVGAETYGYTF
d_gene: NA; abundance: few; j_gene: TRBJ1-2; v_gene: TRBV7-2; len: 15; CDR3nt: TGTGCCAGCAGCTTTCAGGGAAATGAGAACTATGGCTACACCTTC; CDR3aa: CASSFQGNENYGYTF
d_gene: NA; abundance: NA; j_gene: TRBJ2-3; v_gene: TRBV7-9; len: 14; CDR3nt: TGTGCCAGCAGCTGGAGCGGTAGCACAGATACGCAGTATTTT; CDR3aa: CASSWSGSTDTQYF
d_gene: TRBD1; abundance: NA; j_gene: TRBJ2-7; v_gene: TRBV19; len: 13; CDR3nt: TGTCATTTGGGACAGGGTTCGGGCCACGAGCAGTACTTC; CDR3aa: CHLGQGSGHEQYF
d_gene: TRBD1; abundance: NA; j_gene: TRBJ2-6; v_gene: TRBV19; len: 17; CDR3nt: TGTGCCAGTAGCACAGGACAGGCCCTTTCTGGGGCCAACGTCCTGACTTTC; CDR3aa: CASSTGQALSGANVLTF
d_gene: NA; abundance: few; j_gene: TRBJ2-5; v_gene: TRBV30; len: 12; CDR3nt: TGTGCCTGGAGTGGGGTGGGAGAGACCCAGTACTTC; CDR3aa: CAWSGVGETQYF
d_gene: NA; abundance: few; j_gene: TRBJ1-2; v_gene: TRBV30; len: 15; CDR3nt: TGTGCCTGGAGTGCTTCCTCGAGTCGGGCAGTAGGCTACACCTTC; CDR3aa: CAWSASSSRAVGYTF
d_gene: NA; abundance: NA; j_gene: TRBJ2-7; v_gene: TRBV7-8; len: 16; CDR3nt: TGTGCCAGCAGCTCCTTTGTGGGCCAAAGCTCCTACGAGCAGTACTTC; CDR3aa: CASSSFVGQSSYEQYF
d_gene: NA; abundance: NA; j_gene: TRBJ1-2; v_gene: TRBV29-1; len: 12; CDR3nt: TGCAGCGTGGACAGTTTCAACTATGGCTACACCTTC; CDR3aa: CSVDSFNYGYTF
d_gene: NA; abundance: few; j_gene: TRBJ2-3; v_gene: TRBV18; len: 14; CDR3nt: TGTGCCAGCTCACCACCAGTTAGCACAGATACGCAGTATTTT; CDR3aa: CASSPPVSTDTQYF
d_gene: NA; abundance: NA; j_gene: TRBJ2-5; v_gene: TRBV7-9; len: 12; CDR3nt: TGTGCCAGCAGCCTGGGTATGGAGACCCAGTACTTC; CDR3aa: CASSLGMETQYF
d_gene: NA; abundance: few; j_gene: TRBJ2-7; v_gene: TRBV30; len: 13; CDR3nt: TGTGCCTGGAGTAGGCGGAGGGACGACGAGCAGTACTTC; CDR3aa: CAWSRRRDDEQYF
d_gene: NA; abundance: few; j_gene: TRBJ2-5; v_gene: TRBV30; len: 13; CDR3nt: TGTGCCTGGACGGTAGCGGTTCAAGAGACCCAGTACTTC; CDR3aa: CAWTVAVQETQYF
d_gene: TRBD2; abundance: few; j_gene: TRBJ2-3; v_gene: TRBV7-9; len: 16; CDR3nt: TGTGCCAGCAGCCCCCGGACTAGCGGGAGTCCAGATACGCAGTATTTT; CDR3aa: CASSPRTSGSPDTQYF
d_gene: NA; abundance: few; j_gene: TRBJ2-3; v_gene: TRBV30; len: 12; CDR3nt: TGTGCCTGGAACCCGGGTACGGATACGCAGTATTTT; CDR3aa: CAWNPGTDTQYF
d_gene: NA; abundance: NA; j_gene: TRBJ1-2; v_gene: TRBV6-5; len: 14; CDR3nt: TGTGCCAGCAGTTACTCGAGGGGGACCTATGGCTACACCTTC; CDR3aa: CASSYSRGTYGYTF